This T cell receptor beta chain derives from a study of PD-1 blockade in classical Hodgkin lymphoma. Study overall: Intravenous nivolumab at 3 mg/kg was given to patients every 2 weeks.

Method: immunoSEQ multiplex PCR; TCRdb's copy keeps in-frame clones and lacks some. The sample comprises about 100,000 clones, around 89% of which are singletons, and 6.5% to 7.5% rests with the top ten. Study-level points and caveats: Patients who began taking nivolumab under 1 year after ASCT were left out. CD4+ TCR diversity climbed significantly by C4D1, unlike CD8+ TCR diversity.

Details on this clone: Its antigen is not identified.

The germline CDR1 and CDR2 sequences are SGHAT and FQDESV (reference sequence). Trimming took 3 bases from V and 6 from J, leaving 18 bases between them. The CDR3 loop spans 15 amino acids. The patients all showed relapse after autologous stem cell transplantation, while their brentuximab vedotin exposure varied. The sequences come from peripheral blood mononuclear cells (PBMCs), collected before the second cycle of nivolumab. This chain connects TRBV11-1 to TRBJ2-7; TRBD1 or TRBD2 may be the D gene (5 bases each). The receptor was isolated from a human donor with classical Hodgkin lymphoma. The CDR3 is CASSLHGDLLGEQYF. In DNA form, the CDR3 reads TGTGCCAGCAGCTTGCATGGGGACCTACTGGGCGAGCAGTACTTC. Complete variable domain (other parts from reference TRBV11-1 and TRBJ2-7): EAEVAQSPRYKITEKSQAVAFWCDPISGHATLYWYRQILGQGPELLVQFQDESVVDDSQLPKDRFSAERLKGVDSTLKIQPAELGDSAMYLCASSLHGDLLGEQYFGPGTRLTVT.